The 22 T cell receptor beta chains reported below all come from one sample, sequenced in a study of T cells in localized non-small cell lung cancer (dated by TCRdb to 2020 to 2022). The method behind the library was the immunoSEQ multiplex PCR assay. TCRdb took over this immuneACCESS table, retaining in-frame rearrangements with V and J assigned. Such tables are incomplete; in checked studies, under half of the missing clones stem from an unresolved V gene, and the remainder is unexplained. The sample table lists around 630 clones, roughly 21% of them with a count of one. Of the sample, 40% to 65% falls within the top ten clones. Here the sequenced sample was lung tumor tissue, taken before any cancer treatment. Receptor source: a male donor at least 60 years old with stage I squamous cell lung carcinoma.

Relative to its sample, this clone is medium-sized. This chain links TRBV9 with TRBJ2-1, with D tentatively TRBD1 (5 bases). The CDR3 contains 13 residues. V shed 5 bases and J shed 6 bases, with 12 bases lying between them. Germline V gene data show CDR1 as SGDLS and CDR2 as YYNGEE. CDR3 protein: CASSEQVANEQFF. The CDR3, as DNA: TGTGCCAGCAGTGAACAGGTAGCCAATGAGCAGTTCTTC.

The CDR3 region is CASTTGGLGTIYF. The CDR3 bases are TGTGCCAGCACCACGGGGGGGTTAGGCACCATATATTTT. The gene calls are TRBV28 and TRBJ1-3; possible D gene TRBD1, 5 bases. The germline V and J ends were trimmed by 7 bases and 9 bases, with 16 bases remaining between them. Germline V gene data show CDR1 as MDHEN and CDR2 as SYDVKM. This CDR3 region has 13 residues.

This clone was detected only a few times. The chain's CDR3 is CASSPPGSSYNEQFF. In DNA, the CDR3 is TGTGCCAGCTCACCACCCGGGAGCTCCTACAATGAGCAGTTCTTC. The V call is TRBV18, the J call TRBJ2-1; the D gene is possibly TRBD2 (6 bases). CDR1 is KGHSH and CDR2 is LQKENI in the germline V gene. V was clipped by 0 bases and J by 0 bases, with 6 bases between them. The CDR3 is 15 amino acids.

The genes are TRBV6-8 and TRBJ2-4; TRBD1 aligns across 8 bases. The CDR3 is 14 residues long. Losses at the gene ends were 6 bases for V and 6 bases for J; bases not matched to a gene: 7. The V gene's germline CDR1 is MNHGY and CDR2 SAAAGT. The CDR3 region has the DNA TGTGCCAGCAGCCCCGGACAGGGAGTAAACATTCAGTACTTC. This gives the protein CASSPGQGVNIQYF.

In its sample, this clone ranks as medium-sized (0.01 to 0.1%). The chain links TRBV9 to TRBJ1-5; tentatively, D is TRBD1 (6 bases). Germline CDR1 is SGDLS and CDR2 is YYNGEE. Trimming took 5 bases from V and 4 from J, leaving 10 bases between them. The CDR3 length is 13 residues. Here the CDR3 reads CASSFQGNQPQHF. The CDR3 DNA reads TGTGCCAGCAGTTTTCAGGGGAATCAGCCCCAGCATTTT. Drawing the rest from reference TRBV9 and TRBJ1-5, the complete variable domain is DSGVTQTPKHLITATGQRVTLRCSPRSGDLSVYWYQQSLDQGLQFLIQYYNGEERAKGNILERFSAQQFPDLHSELNLSSLELGDSALYFCASSFQGNQPQHFGDGTRLSIL.

The chain recombines TRBV11-3 with TRBJ2-5; D may correspond to TRBD1 or TRBD2 (5 bases each). CDR3 length equals 14 residues. Germline CDR1 reads SGHNT; CDR2 reads YENEEA. Trimming removed 6 bases from V and 5 bases from J, with 16 bases in between. The CDR3 reads CASRGGRDGETQYF. CDR3 nucleotide sequence: TGTGCCAGCAGGGGTGGCAGGGACGGGGAGACCCAGTACTTC.

V is TRBV30 and J is TRBJ2-7; perhaps TRBD2 as D (6 bases). Germline V gene sequence: CDR1 GTSNPN, CDR2 SVGIG (reference sequence). This CDR3 comprises 14 residues. The V end lost 4 bases, the J end lost 5 bases, and 18 bases lay between the germline ends. DNA for the CDR3: TGTGCCTGGATAGGATGGTGGGGGGTTGACGAGCAGTACTTC. Residues: CAWIGWWGVDEQYF. The variable domain in full, completed from reference TRBV30 and TRBJ2-7, reads SQTIHQWPATLVQPVGSPLSLECTVEGTSNPNLYWYRQAAGRGLQLLFYSVGIGQISSEVPQNLSASRPQDRQFILSSKKLLLSDSGFYLCAWIGWWGVDEQYFGPGTRLTVT.

The chain carries TRBV14 and TRBJ2-7; weak D call: TRBD1 (6 bases). CDR1 is SGHDN, CDR2 FVKESK, per germline. This CDR3 contains 15 residues. The V and J ends lost 2 bases and 3 bases respectively, with 14 bases between them. This CDR3 is CASSQSLAQGYEQYF. CDR3 DNA sequence: TGTGCCAGCAGCCAAAGCTTAGCACAGGGCTACGAGCAGTACTTC. The entire variable domain, with the rest obtained from reference TRBV14 and TRBJ2-7, is as follows: EAGVTQFPSHSVIEKGQTVTLRCDPISGHDNLYWYRRVMGKEIKFLLHFVKESKQDESGMPNNRFLAERTGGTYSTLKVQPAELEDSGVYFCASSQSLAQGYEQYFGPGTRLTVT.

In its sample, this clone ranks as medium-sized. The rearrangement joins TRBV9 to TRBJ2-3; no definite D call. V lost 4 bases to trimming and J lost 8 bases, with 11 bases between them. The germline CDR1 and CDR2 sequences are SGDLS and YYNGEE. The CDR3 runs 12 residues. CDR3 nucleotide sequence: TGTGCCAGCAGCTCCGAAGTTGGTACGCAGTATTTT. Amino acids: CASSSEVGTQYF.

The chain carries TRBV29-1 and TRBJ1-2; D uncertain. Deletions cut 6 bases from V and 0 bases from J, with 17 bases between. There are 15 residues in the CDR3. Looked up from germline, CDR1 is SQVTM and CDR2 is ANQGSEA. CDR3 sequence (DNA): TGCAGCGTGACCCCACCGGACGGCCCTAACTATGGCTACACCTTC. Protein product: CSVTPPDGPNYGYTF.

This clone ranks as medium-sized. The genes are TRBV11-3 and TRBJ1-2, with 7 bases aligning to TRBD1. Unmatched junction bases numbered 4, after V lost 2 bases and J lost 4 bases. Germline CDR1 SGHNT, CDR2 YENEEA. This CDR3 has 14 residues. The CDR3 protein is CASSLQTGSYGYTF. The CDR3, as DNA: TGTGCCAGCAGCTTACAGACAGGGAGCTATGGCTACACCTTC. Full variable domain (missing parts from reference TRBV11-3 and TRBJ1-2): EAGVVQSPRYKIIEKKQPVAFWCNPISGHNTLYWYLQNLGQGPELLIRYENEEAVDDSQLPKDRFSAERLKGVDSTLKIQPAELGDSAVYLCASSLQTGSYGYTFGSGTRLTVV.

The chain recombines TRBV6-8 with TRBJ1-5, with D possibly matching TRBD1 (5 bases). The length of the CDR3 is 16 residues. The V end lost 5 bases, the J end lost 2 bases, and 16 bases lay between the germline ends. Germline V lookup: CDR1 MNHGY, CDR2 SAAAGT. The CDR3 DNA reads TGTGCCAGCAGTGTATCTATTGCGGGGGGCAATCAGCCCCAGCATTTT. Protein: CASSVSIAGGNQPQHF.

The rearrangement links TRBV9 to TRBJ1-3, with D uncertain. The CDR3 runs 16 residues. The germline V and J ends were trimmed by 0 bases and 0 bases, with 10 bases remaining between them. CDR1 is SGDLS, CDR2 YYNGEE, per germline. CDR3 sequence reads: CASSVGVGRSGNTIYF. In nucleotides, the CDR3 is TGTGCCAGCAGCGTAGGAGTAGGCCGCTCTGGAAACACCATATATTTT.

The table lists this clone with a count of one. The rearrangement links TRBV6-8 to TRBJ2-1, with TRBD2 matching 7 bases. Trimming took 8 bases from V and 12 from J; bases not matched to a gene: 13. This CDR3 comprises 13 residues. Per germline, CDR1 MNHGY and CDR2 SAAAGT. This CDR3 reads CASSSGGSLAQFF. The CDR3 region has the DNA TGTGCCAGCTCTTCGGGCGGGAGCTTGGCGCAGTTCTTC.

This clone was counted between two and nine times. The chain employs TRBV11-3 and TRBJ2-3, with D perhaps TRBD2 (6 bases). Trimming shortened V by 6 bases and J by 5 bases, and 27 bases separated the two germline ends. The CDR3 runs to 18 residues. The germline CDR1 and CDR2 sequences are SGHNT and YENEEA. CDR3 sequence reads: CASSFHFGGRGRVDTQYF. The DNA of the CDR3 is TGTGCCAGCAGTTTTCATTTTGGGGGGAGAGGAAGGGTAGATACGCAGTATTTT. Full variable domain (rest looked up from reference TRBV11-3 and TRBJ2-3): EAGVVQSPRYKIIEKKQPVAFWCNPISGHNTLYWYLQNLGQGPELLIRYENEEAVDDSQLPKDRFSAERLKGVDSTLKIQPAELGDSAVYLCASSFHFGGRGRVDTQYFGPGTRLTVL.

This clone was seen more than once but under ten times. V is TRBV28 and J is TRBJ1-4, with D possibly being TRBD1 (6 bases). The CDR3 spans 13 residues. From germline, CDR1 is MDHEN and CDR2 SYDVKM. Trimming took off 6 bases at V and 8 bases at J, with 13 bases between the two ends. CDR3 nucleotide sequence: TGTGCCAGCAGGAAACAGGGATTCGAAAAACTGTTTTTT. Its protein is CASRKQGFEKLFF.

The chain combines TRBV18 with TRBJ2-2; D is uncertain. Deletions cut 0 bases from V and 0 bases from J, with 8 bases between. CDR1 KGHSH and CDR2 LQKENI come from the germline V gene. The CDR3 contains 16 residues. Here the CDR3 reads CASSPPGGTNTGELFF. The CDR3 DNA reads TGTGCCAGCTCACCACCCGGTGGGACGAACACCGGGGAGCTGTTTTTT.

By sample fraction, this clone is large. The chain is built from TRBV11-3 and TRBJ2-7; 13 bases line up with TRBD2. Germline CDR1 SGHNT, CDR2 YENEEA. CDR3 size: 17 residues. V was pared by 5 bases and J by 4 bases, with 11 bases of the junction left unmatched. The CDR3 sequence: CASSRTWGLAGRYEQYF. Here the CDR3 DNA reads TGTGCCAGCAGCAGAACCTGGGGACTAGCGGGACGATACGAGCAGTACTTC.

Only a few counts were recorded for this clone. V gene TRBV28 combines with J gene TRBJ2-2; TRBD1 or TRBD2 may be the D gene (5 bases each). Deletions cut 4 bases from V and 7 bases from J, with 13 bases between. Per the germline V gene, CDR1 is MDHEN and CDR2 is SYDVKM. The CDR3 loop spans 14 amino acids. Here the CDR3 reads CASSWDPRVGELFF. The CDR3 region has the DNA TGTGCCAGCAGTTGGGACCCACGGGTCGGGGAGCTGTTTTTT.

This chain links TRBV12-5 with TRBJ2-7, with D uncertain. The CDR3 covers 15 residues. The V and J ends lost 3 bases and 0 bases respectively, with 12 bases between them. Germline loops: CDR1 LGHNT, CDR2 FRNRAP. CDR3 sequence (DNA): TGTGCTAGTGGTTTAAGGACGGTCAGCTCCTACGAGCAGTACGTC. Amino acid sequence: CASGLRTVSSYEQYV.

The rearrangement uses TRBV18 and TRBJ2-7, with 8 bases aligning to TRBD2. J lost 4 bases, V lost 4 bases, and 9 bases had no gene match. The CDR3 length is 15 residues. Germline V gene sequence: CDR1 KGHSH, CDR2 LQKENI. The DNA of the CDR3 is TGTGCCAGCTCACTAGCGGGATCCGCGAATTACGAGCAGTACGTC. It translates to CASSLAGSANYEQYV.

V gene TRBV19 combines with J gene TRBJ2-5, with D tentatively TRBD1 (5 bases). The CDR3 contains 14 residues. V lost 10 bases to trimming and J lost 2 bases, with 17 bases between them. CDR1 is LNHDA and CDR2 is SQIVND in the germline V gene (reference sequence). The CDR3 protein is CATTGGPIQETQYF. The CDR3 DNA reads TGTGCCACCACAGGCGGTCCTATTCAAGAGACCCAGTACTTC.